This entry describes one TCR beta chain. These data come from a study of T cell responses to AZD1222 COVID-19 vaccine. Using immunoSEQ multiplex PCR, the repertoire was profiled, and TCRdb retains in-frame clones only, with some absent. The table shows 150,000 to 200,000 clones, with 85% to 95% occurring only once. CDR3 length: 14 amino acids. V lost 2 bases and J 2 bases, leaving 7 bases between the germline ends. The germline V gene encodes CDR1 ENHRY and CDR2 SYGVKD. The receptor comes from an adult who received the AZD1222 COVID-19 vaccine. Sequenced here: peripheral blood, sampled 28 days after the second AZD1222 dose. The J gene is TRBJ1-3, the V gene TRBV10-3, with D unresolved. The CDR3 bases are TGTGCCATCAGTGAGGGGCAGACTGGAAACACCATATATTTT. This gives the protein CAISEGQTGNTIYF.